Listed below are T cell receptor beta chains from one sample, sequenced in a study of blood T cell dynamics during melanoma immunotherapy. Repertoires were generated with immunoSEQ multiplex PCR, while TCRdb's copy carries only in-frame clones and drops some. The sample has 1,200 or so clones, 70% to 85% seen once. The sequenced sample was CD8+ T cells from blood, obtained from a patient treated with checkpoint blockade. These receptors all come from a human donor with melanoma. The CDR3 runs from the conserved cysteine through the conserved F or W. Fields, in order: CDR3 length, J gene, D gene, clone size, V gene, CDR3 protein, CDR3 DNA. A D gene is named only where the DNA matches it firmly. Only some rows state a clone size, as once, few, many or a class for expanded clones.

15 | TRBJ1-2 | . | . | TRBV7-5 | CASTPGTGGSYGYTF | TGTGCCAGCACGCCCGGGACAGGGGGGAGCTATGGCTACACCTTC
16 | TRBJ2-3 | TRBD2 | . | TRBV6-6 | CASTLTSGAGTDTQYF | TGTGCCAGCACCCTGACTAGCGGGGCCGGCACAGATACGCAGTATTTT
16 | TRBJ2-1 | . | . | TRBV10-2 | CASSESRGSSYNEQFF | TGCGCCAGCAGTGAGTCGAGGGGAAGCTCCTACAATGAGCAGTTCTTC
14 | TRBJ2-1 | TRBD2 | . | TRBV13 | CASSFLAAYNEQFF | TGTGCCAGCAGCTTCCTAGCGGCCTACAATGAGCAGTTCTTC
13 | TRBJ2-7 | . | . | TRBV18 | CASSPSPGSEQYF | TGTGCCAGCTCACCAAGCCCGGGGAGCGAGCAGTACTTC
14 | TRBJ2-3 | TRBD2 | . | TRBV27 | CASRLAGVIDTQYF | TGTGCCAGCAGACTAGCGGGAGTCATCGATACGCAGTATTTT
13 | TRBJ1-1 | . | . | TRBV19 | CASLTGGSTEAFF | TGTGCCAGTCTCACCGGCGGCAGCACTGAAGCTTTCTTT
14 | TRBJ2-7 | . | . | TRBV10-3 | CAIAGTIETYEQYF | TGTGCCATCGCCGGGACGATAGAAACCTACGAGCAGTACTTC
15 | TRBJ2-7 | . | . | TRBV2 | CASSSQGLRLYEQYF | TGTGCCAGCAGCTCCCAGGGCCTCAGGCTATACGAGCAGTACTTC
16 | TRBJ2-2 | TRBD2 | once | TRBV9 | CASGGTSGRRTGELFF | TGTGCCAGCGGGGGGACTAGCGGGAGGAGGACCGGGGAGCTGTTTTTT
12 | TRBJ2-2 | . | large | TRBV7-2 | CASSPSTGELFF | TGTGCCAGCAGTCCCTCCACCGGGGAGCTGTTTTTT
12 | TRBJ1-2 | . | . | TRBV10-3 | CAAGGYDYGYTF | TGTGCCGCTGGAGGGTACGACTATGGCTACACCTTC
14 | TRBJ2-7 | TRBD1 | . | TRBV2 | CASSEGQGGNEQYF | TGTGCCAGCAGTGAGGGACAGGGAGGCAACGAGCAGTACTTC
15 | TRBJ2-5 | TRBD2 | once | TRBV7-2 | CASSPSGTGIGTQYF | TGTGCCAGCAGTCCCAGCGGGACGGGGATAGGGACCCAGTACTTC
15 | TRBJ1-6 | . | . | TRBV6-5 | CASSPRGSTNSPLHF | TGTGCCAGCAGCCCCCGTGGGAGCACTAATTCACCCCTCCACTTT
15 | TRBJ2-7 | . | . | TRBV10-3 | CAIPPPSQTTYEQYF | TGTGCCATCCCCCCCCCTAGCCAAACAACCTACGAGCAGTACTTC
15 | TRBJ2-2 | TRBD1 | . | TRBV15 | CATTGTGGNTGELFF | TGTGCCACCACCGGGACAGGGGGGAACACCGGGGAGCTGTTTTTT
13 | TRBJ2-7 | . | . | TRBV13 | CASSEDITYEQYF | TGTGCCAGCAGCGAGGACATCACATACGAGCAGTACTTC
14 | TRBJ2-3 | . | . | TRBV6-4 | CASSDSGGVDTQYF | TGTGCCAGCAGTGACTCGGGGGGAGTGGATACGCAGTATTTT
13 | TRBJ2-7 | TRBD1 | . | TRBV28 | CASSFAGGNEQYF | TGTGCCAGCAGTTTCGCAGGGGGTAACGAGCAGTACTTC
13 | TRBJ2-7 | . | few | TRBV29-1 | CSVGSGEGSEQYF | TGCAGCGTTGGTTCAGGGGAGGGGAGCGAGCAGTACTTC
15 | TRBJ1-4 | TRBD1 | . | TRBV7-2 | CANPSYQGVGEKLFF | TGTGCCAACCCTTCCTACCAGGGGGTGGGTGAAAAACTGTTTTTT
17 | TRBJ1-2 | . | . | TRBV28 | CASSSTLEGRINYGYTF | TGTGCCAGCAGTTCCACCCTCGAAGGACGGATCAACTATGGCTACACCTTC
17 | TRBJ2-4 | . | . | TRBV27 | CASSPSRGVNAKNIQYF | TGTGCCAGCAGTCCCTCTAGGGGGGTTAACGCCAAAAACATTCAGTACTTC
14 | TRBJ1-4 | TRBD1 | . | TRBV19 | CASSMGQGNEKLFF | TGTGCCAGTAGTATGGGACAGGGAAATGAAAAACTGTTTTTT
13 | TRBJ2-2 | . | . | TRBV28 | CASSLANTGELFF | TGTGCCAGCAGTCTAGCCAACACCGGGGAGCTGTTTTTT
15 | TRBJ2-7 | TRBD2 | . | TRBV28 | CASRSSTSGSYEQYF | TGTGCCAGCCGCTCGAGTACTAGCGGTTCCTACGAGCAGTACTTC
12 | TRBJ2-1 | . | . | TRBV4-2 | CASSEDYNEQFF | TGTGCCAGCAGCGAGGACTACAATGAGCAGTTCTTC
12 | TRBJ2-7 | . | . | TRBV5-4 | CASSLGGYEQYF | TGTGCCAGCAGCTTGGGGGGATACGAGCAGTACTTC
14 | TRBJ1-5 | . | . | TRBV27 | CASSSSVRNQPQHF | TGTGCCAGCAGTTCCTCGGTCCGCAATCAGCCCCAGCATTTT